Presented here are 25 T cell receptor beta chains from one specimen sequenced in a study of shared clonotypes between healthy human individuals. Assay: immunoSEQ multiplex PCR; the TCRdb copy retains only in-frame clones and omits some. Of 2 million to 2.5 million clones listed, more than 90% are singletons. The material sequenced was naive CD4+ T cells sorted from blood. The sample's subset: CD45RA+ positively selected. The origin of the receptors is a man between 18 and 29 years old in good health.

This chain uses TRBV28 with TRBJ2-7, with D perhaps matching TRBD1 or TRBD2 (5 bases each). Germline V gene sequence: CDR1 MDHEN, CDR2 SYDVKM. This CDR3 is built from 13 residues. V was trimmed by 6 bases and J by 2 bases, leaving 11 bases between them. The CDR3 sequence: CASRGTLPYEQYF. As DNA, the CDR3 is TGTGCCAGCAGGGGGACGCTTCCCTACGAGCAGTACTTC.

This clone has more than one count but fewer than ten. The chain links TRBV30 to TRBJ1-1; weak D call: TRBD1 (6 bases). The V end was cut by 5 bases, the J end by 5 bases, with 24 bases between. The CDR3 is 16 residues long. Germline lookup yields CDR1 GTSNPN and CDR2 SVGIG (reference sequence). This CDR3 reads CAWGGAPGAERTEAFF. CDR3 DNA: TGTGCCTGGGGGGGCGCCCCGGGAGCTGAGCGGACTGAAGCTTTCTTT.

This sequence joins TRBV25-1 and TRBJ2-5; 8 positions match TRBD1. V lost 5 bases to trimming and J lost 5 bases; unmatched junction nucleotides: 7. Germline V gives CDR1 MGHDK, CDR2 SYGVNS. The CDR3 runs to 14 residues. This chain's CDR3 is CASSKQGGVETQYF. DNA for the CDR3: TGTGCCAGCAGTAAACAGGGGGGAGTGGAGACCCAGTACTTC.

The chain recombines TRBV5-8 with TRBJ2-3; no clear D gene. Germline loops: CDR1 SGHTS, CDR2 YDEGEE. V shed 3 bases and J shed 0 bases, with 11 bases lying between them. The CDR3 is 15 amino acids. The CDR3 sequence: CASSSPRLSTDTQYF. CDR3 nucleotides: TGTGCCAGCAGCTCCCCCCGCCTTAGCACAGATACGCAGTATTTT.

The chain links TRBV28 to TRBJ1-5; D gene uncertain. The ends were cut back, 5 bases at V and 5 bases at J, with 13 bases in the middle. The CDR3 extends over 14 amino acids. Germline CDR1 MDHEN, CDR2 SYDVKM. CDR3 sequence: CASSDATDDQPQHF. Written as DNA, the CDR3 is TGTGCCAGCAGTGACGCCACAGATGATCAGCCCCAGCATTTT.

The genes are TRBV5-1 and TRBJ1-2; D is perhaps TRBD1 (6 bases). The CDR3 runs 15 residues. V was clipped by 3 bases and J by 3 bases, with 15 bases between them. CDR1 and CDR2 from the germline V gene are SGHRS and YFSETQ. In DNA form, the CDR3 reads TGCGCCAGCAGCTCAACGACAGGAGGTGACTATGGCTACACCTTC. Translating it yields CASSSTTGGDYGYTF.

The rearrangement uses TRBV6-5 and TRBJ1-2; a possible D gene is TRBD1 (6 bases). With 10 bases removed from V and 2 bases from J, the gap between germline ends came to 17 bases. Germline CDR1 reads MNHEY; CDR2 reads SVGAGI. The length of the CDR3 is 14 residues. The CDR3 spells CATCSGTFNYGYTF. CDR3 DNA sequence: TGTGCCACCTGCTCCGGGACATTCAACTATGGCTACACCTTC.

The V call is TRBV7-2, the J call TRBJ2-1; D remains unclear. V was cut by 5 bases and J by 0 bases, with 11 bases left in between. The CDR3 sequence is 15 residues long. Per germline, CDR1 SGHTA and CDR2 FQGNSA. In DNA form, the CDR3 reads TGTGCCAGCAGCGGTTGGCGGATCTCCTACAATGAGCAGTTCTTC. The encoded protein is CASSGWRISYNEQFF.

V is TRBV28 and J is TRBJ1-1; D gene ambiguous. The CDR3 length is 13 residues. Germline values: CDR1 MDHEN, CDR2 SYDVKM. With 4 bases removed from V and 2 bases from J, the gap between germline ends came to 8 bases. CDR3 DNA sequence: TGTGCCAGCAGTTACCCGACTAACACTGAAGCTTTCTTT. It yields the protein CASSYPTNTEAFF.

The DNA of the CDR3 is TGTGCCAGCAGCGGACCCGGGACAGGGGGTTCACCCCTCCACTTT. It codes for CASSGPGTGGSPLHF. The chain uses TRBV5-6 and TRBJ1-6, with 11 bases fitting TRBD1. Germline CDR1 reads SGHDT; CDR2 reads YYEEEE. V gave up 4 bases and J gave up 9 bases; unmatched junction bases: 6. The CDR3 runs 15 residues. Full variable domain (remainder filled in from reference TRBV5-6 and TRBJ1-6): DAGVTQSPTHLIKTRGQQVTLRCSPKSGHDTVSWYQQALGQGPQFIFQYYEEEERQRGNFPDRFSGHQFPNYSSELNVNALLLGDSALYLCASSGPGTGGSPLHFGNGTRLTVT.

The CDR3 spells CASTRDTMNTEAFF. The DNA of the CDR3 is TGTGCCAGCACCCGGGACACCATGAACACTGAAGCTTTCTTT. This chain connects TRBV6-5 to TRBJ1-1, with a possible D match to TRBD1 (6 bases). Germline lookup yields CDR1 MNHEY and CDR2 SVGAGI. The V end lost 7 bases, the J end lost 0 bases, and 12 bases lay between the germline ends. The CDR3 covers 14 residues.

CDR3 in amino acids: CATGLDPNYGYTF. The CDR3 coding sequence is TGTGCCACAGGACTGGACCCTAACTATGGCTACACCTTC. The chain is built from TRBV2 and TRBJ1-2; D is unclear. CDR1 is SNHLY and CDR2 is FYNNEI in the germline V gene. V was trimmed by 10 bases and J by 0 bases, leaving 12 bases between them. The CDR3 is 13 residues long.

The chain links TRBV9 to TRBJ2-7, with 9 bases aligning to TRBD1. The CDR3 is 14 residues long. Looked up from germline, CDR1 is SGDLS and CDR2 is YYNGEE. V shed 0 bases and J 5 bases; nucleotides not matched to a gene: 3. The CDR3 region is CASSVVGQGDEQYF. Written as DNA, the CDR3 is TGTGCCAGCAGCGTAGTGGGACAGGGTGACGAGCAGTACTTC.

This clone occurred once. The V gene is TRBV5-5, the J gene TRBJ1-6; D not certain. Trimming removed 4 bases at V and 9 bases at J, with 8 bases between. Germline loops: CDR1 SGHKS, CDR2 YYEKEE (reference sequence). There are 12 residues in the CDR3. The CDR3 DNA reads TGTGCCAGCAGCACACAGCTTTCACCCCTCCACTTT. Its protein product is CASSTQLSPLHF.

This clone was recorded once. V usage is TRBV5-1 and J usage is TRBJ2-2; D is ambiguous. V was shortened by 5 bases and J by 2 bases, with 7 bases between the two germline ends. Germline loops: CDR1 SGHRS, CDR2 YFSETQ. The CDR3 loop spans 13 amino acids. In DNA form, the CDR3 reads TGCGCCAGCAGGGACGGAAACACCGGGGAGCTGTTTTTT. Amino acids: CASRDGNTGELFF.

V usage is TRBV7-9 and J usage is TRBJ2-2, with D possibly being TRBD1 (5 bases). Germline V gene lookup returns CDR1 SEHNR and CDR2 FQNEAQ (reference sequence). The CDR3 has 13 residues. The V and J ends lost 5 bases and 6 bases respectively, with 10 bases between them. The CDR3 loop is CASSGAIAGELFF. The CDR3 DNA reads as TGTGCCAGCAGCGGGGCGATCGCCGGGGAGCTGTTTTTT.

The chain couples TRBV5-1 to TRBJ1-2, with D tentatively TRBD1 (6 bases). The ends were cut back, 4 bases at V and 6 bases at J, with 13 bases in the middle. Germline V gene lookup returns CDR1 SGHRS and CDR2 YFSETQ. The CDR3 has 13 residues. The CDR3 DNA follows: TGCGCCAGCAGCCCCGGAGGGGGAGATGGCTACACCTTC. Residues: CASSPGGGDGYTF.

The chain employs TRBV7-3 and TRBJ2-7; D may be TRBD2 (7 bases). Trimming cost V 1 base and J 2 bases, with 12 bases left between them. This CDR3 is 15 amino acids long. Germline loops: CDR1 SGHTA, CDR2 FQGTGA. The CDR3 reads CASSLIGGPAYEQYF. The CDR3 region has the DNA TGTGCCAGCAGCTTAATCGGGGGGCCAGCCTACGAGCAGTACTTC.

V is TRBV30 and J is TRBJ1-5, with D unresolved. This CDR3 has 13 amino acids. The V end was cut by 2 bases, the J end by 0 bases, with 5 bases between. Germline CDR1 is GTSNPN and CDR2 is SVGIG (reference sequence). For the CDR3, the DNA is TGTGCCTGGAGTCCGGCTAGCAATCAGCCCCAGCATTTT. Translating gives CAWSPASNQPQHF.

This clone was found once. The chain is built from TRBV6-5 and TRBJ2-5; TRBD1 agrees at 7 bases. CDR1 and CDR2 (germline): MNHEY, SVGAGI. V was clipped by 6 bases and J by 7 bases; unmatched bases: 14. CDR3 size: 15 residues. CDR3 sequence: CASSWRGDREGTQYF. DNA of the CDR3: TGTGCCAGCAGCTGGAGAGGGGACAGAGAGGGGACCCAGTACTTC.

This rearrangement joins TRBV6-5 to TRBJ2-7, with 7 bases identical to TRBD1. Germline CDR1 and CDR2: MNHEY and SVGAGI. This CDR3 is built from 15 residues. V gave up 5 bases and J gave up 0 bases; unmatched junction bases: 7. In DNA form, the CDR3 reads TGTGCCAGCAGTCAACAGGGGACCACCTCCTACGAGCAGTACTTC. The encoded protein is CASSQQGTTSYEQYF.

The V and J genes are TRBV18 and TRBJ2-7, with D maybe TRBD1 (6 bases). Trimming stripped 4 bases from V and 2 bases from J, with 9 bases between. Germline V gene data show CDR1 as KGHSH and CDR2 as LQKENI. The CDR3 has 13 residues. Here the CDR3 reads CASSQGHPYEQYF. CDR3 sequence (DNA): TGTGCCAGCTCACAGGGACACCCCTACGAGCAGTACTTC. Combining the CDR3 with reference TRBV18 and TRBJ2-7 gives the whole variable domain NAGVMQNPRHLVRRRGQEARLRCSPMKGHSHVYWYRQLPEEGLKFMVYLQKENIIDESGMPKERFSAEFPKEGPSILRIQQVVRGDSAAYFCASSQGHPYEQYFGPGTRLTVT.

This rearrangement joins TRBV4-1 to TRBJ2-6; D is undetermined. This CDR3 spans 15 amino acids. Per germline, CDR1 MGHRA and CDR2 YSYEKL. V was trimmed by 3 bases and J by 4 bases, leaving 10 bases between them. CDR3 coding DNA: TGCGCCAGCAGCCATCCTCCCGCGGGGGCCAACGTCCTGACTTTC. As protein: CASSHPPAGANVLTF.

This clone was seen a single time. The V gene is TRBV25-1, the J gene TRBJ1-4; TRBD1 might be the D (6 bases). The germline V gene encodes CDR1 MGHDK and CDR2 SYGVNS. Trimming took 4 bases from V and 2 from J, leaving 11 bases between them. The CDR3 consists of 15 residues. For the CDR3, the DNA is TGTGCCAGCAGTGCCCCGACAGGTACTAATGAAAAACTGTTTTTT. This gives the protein CASSAPTGTNEKLFF. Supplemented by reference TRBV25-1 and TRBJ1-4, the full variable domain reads EADIYQTPRYLVIGTGKKITLECSQTMGHDKMYWYQQDPGMELHLIHYSYGVNSTEKGDLSSESTVSRIRTEHFPLTLESARPSHTSQYLCASSAPTGTNEKLFFGSGTQLSVL.

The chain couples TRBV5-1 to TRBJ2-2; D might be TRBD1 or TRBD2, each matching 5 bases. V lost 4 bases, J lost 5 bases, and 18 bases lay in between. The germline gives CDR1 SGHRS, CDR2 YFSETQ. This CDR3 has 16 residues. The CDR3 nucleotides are TGCGCCAGCAGCCCAACCGGGATCCAGGGTACCGGGGAGCTGTTTTTT. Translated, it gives CASSPTGIQGTGELFF.